Sequencing of this TCR beta chain was carried out in a study of T cell repertoires in cytomegalovirus infection. Study information: Recently identified HLA-C-restricted CMV epitopes and well-studied HLA-B-restricted CMV epitopes were used by the study. Study-wide points: CMV-specific TCR beta clonotypes restricted by HLA-C dominated the ex vivo response.

MiXCR, run by TCRdb on the reads, gives a single entry per CDR3 protein. The table has some 800,000 distinct CDR3 sequences, 25% to 35% seen once. Regarding this clonotype: Its cognate antigen is unknown.

V shed 0 bases, J shed 5 bases, and the junction held 1 base outside the gene matches. Per the germline V gene, CDR1 is SGDLS and CDR2 is YYNGEE. The CDR3 contains 13 residues. This receptor was obtained from a human donor in good health (CMV status not recorded). Some clones in this sample may be carry-over from other donors' samples. V and J are TRBV9 and TRBJ2-7, with 8 bases that match TRBD1. The sequenced sample was cultured CD8+ T cells from PBMCs, obtained from culture after CMV antigen stimulation. The CDR3 loop reads CASSVADRDEQYV. In DNA, the CDR3 is TGTGCCAGCAGCGTAGCGGACAGGGACGAGCAGTACGTC.